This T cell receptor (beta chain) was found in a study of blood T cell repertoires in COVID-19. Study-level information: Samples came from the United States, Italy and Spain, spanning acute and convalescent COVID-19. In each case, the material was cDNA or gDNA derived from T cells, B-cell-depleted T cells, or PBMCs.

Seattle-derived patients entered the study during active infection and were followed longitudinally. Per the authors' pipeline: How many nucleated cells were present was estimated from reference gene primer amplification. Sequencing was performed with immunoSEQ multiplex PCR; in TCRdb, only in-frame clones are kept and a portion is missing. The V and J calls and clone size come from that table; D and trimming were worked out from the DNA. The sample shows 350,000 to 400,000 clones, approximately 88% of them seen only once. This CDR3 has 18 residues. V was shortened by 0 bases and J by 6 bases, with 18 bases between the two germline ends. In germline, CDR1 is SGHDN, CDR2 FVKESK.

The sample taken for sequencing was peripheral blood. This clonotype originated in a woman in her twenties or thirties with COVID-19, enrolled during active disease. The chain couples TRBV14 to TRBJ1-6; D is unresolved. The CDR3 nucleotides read TGTGCCAGCAGCCAAGATCCTGGGTCGGTGGCTAGTAATTCACCCCTCCACTTT. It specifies CASSQDPGSVASNSPLHF.